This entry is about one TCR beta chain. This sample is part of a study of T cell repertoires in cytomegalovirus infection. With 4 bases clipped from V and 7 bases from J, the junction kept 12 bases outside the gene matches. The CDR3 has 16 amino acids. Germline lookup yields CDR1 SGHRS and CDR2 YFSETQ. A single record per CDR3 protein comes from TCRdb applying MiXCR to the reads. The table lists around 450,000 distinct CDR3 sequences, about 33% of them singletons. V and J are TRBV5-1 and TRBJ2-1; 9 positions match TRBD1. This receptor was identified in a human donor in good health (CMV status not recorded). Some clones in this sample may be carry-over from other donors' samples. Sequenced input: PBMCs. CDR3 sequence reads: CASSPSRDRAGNEQFF. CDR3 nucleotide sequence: TGCGCCAGCAGCCCGTCCCGGGACAGGGCGGGGAATGAGCAGTTCTTC.